This T cell receptor beta chain was recorded in a study of blood T cell repertoires in COVID-19. Cohort assignment relied on participant-reported clinical history. From germline, CDR1 is SNHLY and CDR2 FYNNEI. This CDR3 has 14 residues. The V end lost 4 bases, the J end lost 7 bases, and 11 bases lay between the germline ends. The method was immunoSEQ multiplex PCR; TCRdb's version includes in-frame clones alone and lacks a portion of them. The sample has some 530,000 clones; approximately 91% are singletons. Sequencing was done on a sample of PBMCs or T cells enriched from blood (not recorded which). The sequence derives from a woman aged 60-75 years who had recovered from COVID-19. This chain uses TRBV2 with TRBJ1-6, with D hard to call. The CDR3 sequence is CASSVEGWNSPLHF. For the CDR3, the DNA is TGTGCCAGCAGTGTTGAGGGTTGGAATTCACCCCTCCACTTT. The variable domain in full, completed from reference TRBV2 and TRBJ1-6, reads EPEVTQTPSHQVTQMGQEVILRCVPISNHLYFYWYRQILGQKVEFLVSFYNNEISEKSEIFDDQFSVERPDGSNFTLKIRSTKLEDSAMYFCASSVEGWNSPLHFGNGTRLTVT.